This TCR beta chain was recorded in a study of T cell responses to AZD1222 COVID-19 vaccine. Study findings and constraints: Among vaccine-associated CD4 TCRs, coverage spanned spike, with dominance at 160-218 and 743-854.

V was clipped by 8 bases and J by 4 bases; unmatched bases: 9. Germline lookup yields CDR1 MGHRA and CDR2 YSYEKL. The CDR3 is made up of 16 amino acids. On this clone: The antigen is unknown.

Produced via immunoSEQ multiplex PCR; TCRdb's table is partial and in-frame only. The profile covers 130,000 to 150,000 clones, with about nine tenths appearing a single time and less than 15% taken by the ten largest. The sequences come from peripheral blood, collected on day 0 of AZD1222 vaccination. The receptor comes from an adult in good health. The chain has TRBV4-1 and TRBJ2-2; 11 bases are a match to TRBD1. CDR3 protein: CASSGQGGRSTGELFF. CDR3 in DNA: TGCGCCAGCTCGGGACAGGGGGGTCGTAGCACCGGGGAGCTGTTTTTT.